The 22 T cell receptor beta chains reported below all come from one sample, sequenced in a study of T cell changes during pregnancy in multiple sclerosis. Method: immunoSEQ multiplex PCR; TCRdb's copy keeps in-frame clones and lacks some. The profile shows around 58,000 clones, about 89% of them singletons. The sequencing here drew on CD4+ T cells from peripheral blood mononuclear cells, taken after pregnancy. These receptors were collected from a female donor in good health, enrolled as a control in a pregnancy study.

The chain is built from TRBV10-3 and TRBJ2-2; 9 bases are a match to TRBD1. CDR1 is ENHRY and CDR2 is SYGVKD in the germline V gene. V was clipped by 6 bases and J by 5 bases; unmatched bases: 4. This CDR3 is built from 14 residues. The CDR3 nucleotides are TGTGCCATCAGGGGGACAGGGAGGACCGGGGAGCTGTTTTTT. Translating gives CAIRGTGRTGELFF.

The CDR3: CASSQNYGGTGAMLGYTF. The CDR3, as DNA: TGCGCCAGCAGCCAGAACTATGGGGGGACAGGGGCTATGTTGGGCTACACCTTC. The chain employs TRBV4-3 and TRBJ1-2; TRBD1 matches at 10 bases. CDR3 length: 18 amino acids. Per germline, CDR1 LGHNA and CDR2 YSLEER. Losses at the gene ends were 3 bases for V and 8 bases for J; bases not matched to a gene: 18.

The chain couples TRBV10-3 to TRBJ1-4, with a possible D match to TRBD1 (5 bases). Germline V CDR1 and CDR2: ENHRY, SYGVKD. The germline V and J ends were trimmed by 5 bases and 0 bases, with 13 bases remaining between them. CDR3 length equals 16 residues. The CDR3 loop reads CAISTGTGTTNEKLFF. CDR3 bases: TGTGCCATCAGTACCGGGACTGGAACAACTAATGAAAAACTGTTTTTT.

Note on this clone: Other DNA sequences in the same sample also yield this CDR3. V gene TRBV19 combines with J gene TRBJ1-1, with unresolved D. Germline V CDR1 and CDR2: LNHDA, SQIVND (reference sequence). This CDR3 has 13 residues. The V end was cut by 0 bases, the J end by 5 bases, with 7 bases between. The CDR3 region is CASSIDRGTEAFF. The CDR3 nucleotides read TGTGCCAGTAGTATAGATCGCGGGACTGAAGCTTTCTTT.

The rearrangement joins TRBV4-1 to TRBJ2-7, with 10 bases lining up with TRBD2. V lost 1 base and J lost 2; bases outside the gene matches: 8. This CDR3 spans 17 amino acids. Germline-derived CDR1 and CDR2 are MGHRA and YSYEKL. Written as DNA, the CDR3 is TGCGCCAGCAGCCAAGGGTCCGGGACTAGCGTTCCCTACGAGCAGTACTTC. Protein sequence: CASSQGSGTSVPYEQYF.

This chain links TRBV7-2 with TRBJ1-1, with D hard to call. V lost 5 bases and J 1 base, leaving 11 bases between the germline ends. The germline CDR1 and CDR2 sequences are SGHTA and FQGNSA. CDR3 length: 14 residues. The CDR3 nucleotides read TGTGCCAGCAGCCAAATTGGAGGGAACACTGAAGCTTTCTTT. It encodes CASSQIGGNTEAFF.

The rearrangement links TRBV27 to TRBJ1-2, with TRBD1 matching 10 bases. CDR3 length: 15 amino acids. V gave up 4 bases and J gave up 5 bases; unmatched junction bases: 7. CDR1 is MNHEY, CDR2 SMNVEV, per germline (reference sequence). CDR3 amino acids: CASSSRDRGRYGYTF. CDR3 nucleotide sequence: TGTGCCAGCAGTTCCCGGGACAGGGGTCGTTATGGCTACACCTTC.

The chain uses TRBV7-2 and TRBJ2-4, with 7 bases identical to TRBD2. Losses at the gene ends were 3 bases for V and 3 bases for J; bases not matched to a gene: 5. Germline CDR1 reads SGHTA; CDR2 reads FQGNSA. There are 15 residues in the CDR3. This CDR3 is CASSLTGGGKNIQYF. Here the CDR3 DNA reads TGTGCCAGCAGCTTGACGGGGGGTGGCAAAAACATTCAGTACTTC.

CDR3 in amino acids: CASSRRKKTGFTTDTQYF. CDR3 in DNA: TGTGCCAGCAGCCGAAGGAAAAAGACAGGGTTTACCACAGATACGCAGTATTTT. V and J are TRBV13 and TRBJ2-3, with TRBD1 identical over 7 bases. Germline V lookup: CDR1 PRHDT, CDR2 FYEKMQ (reference sequence). The trim removed 5 bases at V and 2 bases at J, leaving 16 bases unmatched. This CDR3 has 18 residues.

CDR3 DNA: TGTGCCAGCAGCTTGGGTGGGGGGGTCTCTGGAAACACCATATATTTT. This sequence encodes CASSLGGGVSGNTIYF. V usage is TRBV5-4 and J usage is TRBJ1-3; maybe TRBD1 (5 bases). With 0 bases removed from V and 0 bases from J, the gap between germline ends came to 10 bases. The CDR3 is 16 residues long. The germline gives CDR1 SGHNT, CDR2 YYREEE (reference sequence).

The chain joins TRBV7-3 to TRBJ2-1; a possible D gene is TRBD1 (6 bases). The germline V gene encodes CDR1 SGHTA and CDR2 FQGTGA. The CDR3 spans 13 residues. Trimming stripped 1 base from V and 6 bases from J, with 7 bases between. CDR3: CASSLSRGNEQFF. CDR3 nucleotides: TGTGCCAGCAGCTTAAGCAGGGGCAATGAGCAGTTCTTC.

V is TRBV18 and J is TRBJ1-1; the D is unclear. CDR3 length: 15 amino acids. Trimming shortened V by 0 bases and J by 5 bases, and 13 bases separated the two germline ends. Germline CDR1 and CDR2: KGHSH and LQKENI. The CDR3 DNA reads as TGTGCCAGCTCACCACCGAAGGGAGGGAGGACTGAAGCTTTCTTT. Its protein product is CASSPPKGGRTEAFF.

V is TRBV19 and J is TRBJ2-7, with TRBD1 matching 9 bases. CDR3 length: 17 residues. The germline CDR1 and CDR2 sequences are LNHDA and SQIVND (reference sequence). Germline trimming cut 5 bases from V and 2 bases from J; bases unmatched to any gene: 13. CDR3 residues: CASSPPTGTGSTYEQYF. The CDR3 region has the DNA TGTGCCAGTAGTCCCCCAACCGGGACAGGGTCAACCTACGAGCAGTACTTC.

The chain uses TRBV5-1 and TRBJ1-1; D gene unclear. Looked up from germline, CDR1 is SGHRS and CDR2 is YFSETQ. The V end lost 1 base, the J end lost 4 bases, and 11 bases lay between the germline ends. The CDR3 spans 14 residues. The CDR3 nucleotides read TGCGCCAGCAGCTTGTCGCGTTTTGCCACTGAAGCTTTCTTT. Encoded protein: CASSLSRFATEAFF.

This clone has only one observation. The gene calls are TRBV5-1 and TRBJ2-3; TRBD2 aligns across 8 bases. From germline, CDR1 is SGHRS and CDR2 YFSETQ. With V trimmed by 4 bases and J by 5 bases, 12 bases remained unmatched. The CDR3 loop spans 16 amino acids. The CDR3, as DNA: TGCGCCAGCAGCCCGGAAGGGCGGGGGGTAATAGATACGCAGTATTTT. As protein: CASSPEGRGVIDTQYF. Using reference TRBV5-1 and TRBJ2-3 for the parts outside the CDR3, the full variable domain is KAGVTQTPRYLIKTRGQQVTLSCSPISGHRSVSWYQQTPGQGLQFLFEYFSETQRNKGNFPGRFSGRQFSNSRSEMNVSTLELGDSALYLCASSPEGRGVIDTQYFGPGTRLTVL.

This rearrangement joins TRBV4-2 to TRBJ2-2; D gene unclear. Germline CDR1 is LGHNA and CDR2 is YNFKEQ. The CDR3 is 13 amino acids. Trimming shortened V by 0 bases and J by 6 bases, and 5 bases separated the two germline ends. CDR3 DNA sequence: TGTGCCAGCAGCCAAGAGAGGTCCGGGGAGCTGTTTTTT. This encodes CASSQERSGELFF.

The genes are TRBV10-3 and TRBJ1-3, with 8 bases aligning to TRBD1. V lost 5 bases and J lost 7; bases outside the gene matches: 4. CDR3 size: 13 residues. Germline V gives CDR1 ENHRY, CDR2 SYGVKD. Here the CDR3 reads CAISLDRVNTIYF. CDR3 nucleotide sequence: TGTGCCATCAGTTTGGACAGGGTTAACACCATATATTTT.

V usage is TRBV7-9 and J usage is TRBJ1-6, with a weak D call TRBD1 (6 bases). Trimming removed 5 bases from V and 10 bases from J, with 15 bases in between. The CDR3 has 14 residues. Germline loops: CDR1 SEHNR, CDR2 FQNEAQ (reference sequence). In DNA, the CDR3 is TGTGCCAGCAGCCGCGGACAGTCATCCTCACCCCTCCACTTT. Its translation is CASSRGQSSSPLHF. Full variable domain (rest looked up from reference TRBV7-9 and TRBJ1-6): DTGVSQNPRHKITKRGQNVTFRCDPISEHNRLYWYRQTLGQGPEFLTYFQNEAQLEKSRLLSDRFSAERPKGSFSTLEIQRTEQGDSAMYLCASSRGQSSSPLHFGNGTRLTVT.

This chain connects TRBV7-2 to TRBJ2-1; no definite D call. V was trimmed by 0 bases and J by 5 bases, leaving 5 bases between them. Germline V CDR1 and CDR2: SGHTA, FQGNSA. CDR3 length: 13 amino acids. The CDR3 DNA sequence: TGTGCCAGCAGCTTAGCGGCGGACAATGAGCAGTTCTTC. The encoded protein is CASSLAADNEQFF.

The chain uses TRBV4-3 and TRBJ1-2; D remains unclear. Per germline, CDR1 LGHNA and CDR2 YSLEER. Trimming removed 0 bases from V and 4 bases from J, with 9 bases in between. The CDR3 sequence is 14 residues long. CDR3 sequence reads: CASSQDTGSYGYTF. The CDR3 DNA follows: TGCGCCAGCAGCCAAGATACCGGTTCCTATGGCTACACCTTC.

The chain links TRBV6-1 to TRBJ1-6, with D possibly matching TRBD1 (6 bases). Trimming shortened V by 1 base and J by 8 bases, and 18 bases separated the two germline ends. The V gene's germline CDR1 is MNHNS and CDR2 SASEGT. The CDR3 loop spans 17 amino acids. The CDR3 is CASSEVGGLLSDSPLHF. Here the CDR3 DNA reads TGTGCCAGCAGTGAAGTCGGGGGGCTCCTATCTGATTCACCCCTCCACTTT.

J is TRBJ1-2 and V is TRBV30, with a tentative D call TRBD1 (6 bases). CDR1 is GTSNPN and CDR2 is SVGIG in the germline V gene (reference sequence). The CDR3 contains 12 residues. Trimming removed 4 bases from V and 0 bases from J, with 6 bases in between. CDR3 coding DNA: TGTGCCTGGAAGGGGGCTAACTATGGCTACACCTTC. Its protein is CAWKGANYGYTF.